This T cell receptor beta chain appears in the sequencing data of a study of T cells in Graves' hyperthyroidism and ophthalmopathy. Study as a whole: Peripheral blood was collected at initial diagnosis, before any treatment.

This clonotype was counted at least ten times. Its antigen is not identified. Those with hyperthyroidism were 18 to 65 years old, newly diagnosed, and ill for under 2 months. General observations from the study: The model foresaw ophthalmopathy a median 6.5 months prior to onset.

RNA transcripts yielded amplified TCR beta CDR3 regions. In the first-round RT-PCR of the TCR CDR3, the HTBI primer set was used. TCRdb analysed the multiplex PCR reads with MiXCR anew, one entry per CDR3 protein. The sample shows under 400,000 distinct CDR3 sequences, approximately 22% of them seen only once. V was pared by 0 bases and J by 3 bases, with 13 bases between. The germline V gene has CDR1 KGHSH and CDR2 LQKENI. The CDR3 is made up of 16 amino acids. The sequence was collected from a woman aged 50 to 60 with Graves' hyperthyroidism. The sequenced sample consisted of blood. This rearrangement joins TRBV18 to TRBJ2-3; D may be TRBD1 or TRBD2 (7 bases each). The CDR3 is CASSPPGGGTTDTQYF. The CDR3 DNA is TGTGCCAGCTCACCACCGGGAGGGGGCACGACAGATACGCAGTATTTT.